This T cell receptor (beta chain) was captured in a study of T cells in Graves' hyperthyroidism and ophthalmopathy. The study's findings and limits: Ophthalmopathy and stable hyperthyroidism were separated by a 13 V-J model. Appearing also in blood were most of the thyroid clonotypes expanded above 0.001.

This clonotype was seen only a few times. What it recognizes is unknown. V was shortened by 4 bases and J by 15 bases, with 13 bases between the two germline ends. This CDR3 is 12 amino acids long. The investigators amplified TCR beta CDR3 regions from RNA transcripts. HTBI primers were employed in a first-round RT-PCR of the TCR CDR3. TCRdb called the multiplex PCR reads again in MiXCR, with one record for every CDR3 protein. The sample contains about 840,000 distinct CDR3 sequences, 38% of which appear only once. A patient was excluded if there was uncontrolled infection, other autoimmune disease, pregnancy or lactation. Fresh peripheral blood, 10 ml, yielded the PBMCs.

The sequencing input was blood. The chain recombines TRBV12-3 or TRBV12-4 with TRBJ1-6; D may be TRBD1 (6 bases). This clonotype originated in a man between 18 and 35 years old with Graves' hyperthyroidism. The CDR3 nucleotides read TGTGCCAGCAGTTACGGGGAGGGGGTCCTCCACTTT. It yields the protein CASSYGEGVLHF.